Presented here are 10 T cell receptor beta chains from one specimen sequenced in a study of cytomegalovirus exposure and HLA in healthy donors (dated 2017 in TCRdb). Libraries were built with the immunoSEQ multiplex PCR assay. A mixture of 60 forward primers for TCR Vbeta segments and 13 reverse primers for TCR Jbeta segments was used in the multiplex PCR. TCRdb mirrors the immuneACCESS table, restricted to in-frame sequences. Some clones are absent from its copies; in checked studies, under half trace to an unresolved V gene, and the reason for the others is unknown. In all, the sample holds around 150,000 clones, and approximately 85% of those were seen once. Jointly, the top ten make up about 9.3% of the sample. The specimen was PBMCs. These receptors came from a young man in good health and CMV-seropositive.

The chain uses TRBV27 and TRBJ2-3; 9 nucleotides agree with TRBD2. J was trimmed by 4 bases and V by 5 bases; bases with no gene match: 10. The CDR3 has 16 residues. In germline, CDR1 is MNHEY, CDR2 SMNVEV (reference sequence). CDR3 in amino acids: CASSHWAGGPADTQYF. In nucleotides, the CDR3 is TGTGCCAGCAGTCACTGGGCGGGGGGGCCGGCAGATACGCAGTATTTT.

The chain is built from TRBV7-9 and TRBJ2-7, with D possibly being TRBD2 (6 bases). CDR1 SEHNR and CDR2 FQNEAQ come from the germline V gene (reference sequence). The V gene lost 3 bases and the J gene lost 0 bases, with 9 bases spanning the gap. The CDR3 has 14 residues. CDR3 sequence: CASSLDGSSYEQYF. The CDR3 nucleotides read TGTGCCAGCAGCTTGGACGGGAGCTCCTACGAGCAGTACTTC.

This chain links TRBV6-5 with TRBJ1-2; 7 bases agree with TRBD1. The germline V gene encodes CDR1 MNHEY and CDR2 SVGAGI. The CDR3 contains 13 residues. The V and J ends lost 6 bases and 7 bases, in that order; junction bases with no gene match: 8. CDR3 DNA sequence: TGTGCCAGCAGCCAGGGGACAGAGGCTGGCTACACCTTC. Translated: CASSQGTEAGYTF.

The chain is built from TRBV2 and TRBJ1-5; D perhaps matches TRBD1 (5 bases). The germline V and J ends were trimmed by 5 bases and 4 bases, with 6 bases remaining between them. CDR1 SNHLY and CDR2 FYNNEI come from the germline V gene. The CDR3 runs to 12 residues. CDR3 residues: CASSWTNQPQHF. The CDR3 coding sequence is TGTGCCAGCAGTTGGACAAATCAGCCCCAGCATTTT.

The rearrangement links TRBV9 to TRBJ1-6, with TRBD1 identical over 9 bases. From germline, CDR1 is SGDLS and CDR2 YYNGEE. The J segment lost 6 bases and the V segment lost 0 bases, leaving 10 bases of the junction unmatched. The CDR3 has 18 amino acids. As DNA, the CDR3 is TGTGCCAGCAGCGTAGATTCACTTGGGACAGGGCGTAATTCACCCCTCCACTTT. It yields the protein CASSVDSLGTGRNSPLHF.

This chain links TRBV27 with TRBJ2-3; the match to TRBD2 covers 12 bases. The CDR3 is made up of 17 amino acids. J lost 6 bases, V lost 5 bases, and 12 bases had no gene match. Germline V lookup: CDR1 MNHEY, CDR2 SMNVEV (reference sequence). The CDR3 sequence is CASSGSPGLAGTDTQYF. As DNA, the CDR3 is TGTGCCAGCAGTGGATCCCCCGGACTAGCGGGGACGGATACGCAGTATTTT.

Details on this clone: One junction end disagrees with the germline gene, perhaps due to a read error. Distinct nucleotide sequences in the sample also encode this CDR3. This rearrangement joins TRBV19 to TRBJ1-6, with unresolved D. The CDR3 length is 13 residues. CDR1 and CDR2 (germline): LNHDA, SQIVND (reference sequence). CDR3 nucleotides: TGTGCCAGTAGTATTTATCAGAATTCCCCCCTCCACTTT. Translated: CASSIYQNSPLHF.

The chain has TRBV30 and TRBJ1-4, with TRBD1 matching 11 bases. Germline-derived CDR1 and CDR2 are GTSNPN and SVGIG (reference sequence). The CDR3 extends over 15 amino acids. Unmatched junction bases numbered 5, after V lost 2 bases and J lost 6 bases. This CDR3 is CAWSPLGQGDEKLFF. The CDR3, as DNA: TGTGCCTGGAGTCCCCTGGGACAGGGGGATGAAAAACTGTTTTTT.

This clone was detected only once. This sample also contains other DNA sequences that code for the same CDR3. The CDR3 bases are TGTGCCTGGAGTACAGGGATTACACAAGATACGCAGTATTTT. Its translation is CAWSTGITQDTQYF. This rearrangement joins TRBV30 to TRBJ2-3; D is possibly TRBD1 (6 bases). This CDR3 is built from 14 residues. The V end was cut by 2 bases, the J end by 5 bases, with 14 bases between. CDR1 and CDR2 (germline): GTSNPN, SVGIG (reference sequence).

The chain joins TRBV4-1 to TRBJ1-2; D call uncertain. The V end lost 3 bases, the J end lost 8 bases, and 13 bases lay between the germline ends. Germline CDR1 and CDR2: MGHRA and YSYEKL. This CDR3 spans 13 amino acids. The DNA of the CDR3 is TGCGCCAGCAGCCAGATTGATCGGGGAGGCTACACCTTC. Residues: CASSQIDRGGYTF.